A selection of T cell receptor beta chains follows, all from one sample in a study of T cell responses to AZD1222 COVID-19 vaccine. Clones were sequenced by immunoSEQ multiplex PCR, and TCRdb holds only the in-frame ones, with some missing. Of some 200,000 clones in the sample, 88% were seen once. The input for sequencing was peripheral blood, taken 28 days after the second AZD1222 dose. These receptors originate from an adult who received the AZD1222 COVID-19 vaccine. CDR3s include the opening cysteine and the closing phenylalanine or tryptophan. A D gene is named only where the DNA matches it firmly. Rows may omit the clone size; those that give it use once, few, many or a size class.

D: TRBD1
size: .
J: TRBJ1-3
length: 13
V: TRBV5-1
CDR3: CASSLWTGGALYF
DNA: TGCGCCAGCAGCTTGTGGACAGGGGGAGCCCTATATTTT

D: .
size: once
J: TRBJ1-4
length: 13
V: TRBV6-5
CDR3: CASKGRDREKLFF
DNA: TGTGCCAGCAAGGGGAGAGATAGGGAAAAACTGTTTTTT

D: .
size: .
J: TRBJ1-5
length: 15
V: TRBV19
CDR3: CASSIEGTRNQPQHF
DNA: TGTGCCAGTAGTATAGAAGGGACACGAAATCAGCCCCAGCATTTT

D: .
size: .
J: TRBJ2-3
length: 15
V: TRBV19
CDR3: CASSIQAPGTDTQYF
DNA: TGTGCCAGTAGTATTCAAGCCCCCGGCACAGATACGCAGTATTTT

D: .
size: few
J: TRBJ2-1
length: 16
V: TRBV7-2
CDR3: CASTNVGAAHGNEQFF
DNA: TGTGCCAGCACTAACGTAGGGGCCGCCCACGGGAATGAGCAGTTCTTC

D: .
size: .
J: TRBJ1-3
length: 16
V: TRBV6-5
CDR3: CASSYSRPSSGNTIYF
DNA: TGTGCCAGCAGTTACTCGAGACCAAGCTCTGGAAACACCATATATTTT

D: TRBD2
size: .
J: TRBJ2-1
length: 14
V: TRBV19
CDR3: CASSPRGGNYEQFF
DNA: TGTGCCAGTAGTCCACGGGGAGGGAACTATGAGCAGTTCTTC

D: .
size: .
J: TRBJ1-5
length: 16
V: TRBV7-2
CDR3: CASSLYGGASNQPQHF
DNA: TGTGCCAGCAGCTTATACGGGGGCGCGAGCAATCAGCCCCAGCATTTT

D: TRBD2
size: .
J: TRBJ2-5
length: 14
V: TRBV28
CDR3: CASSLGGDSSTQYF
DNA: TGTGCCAGCAGTTTGGGGGGGGATTCGTCGACCCAGTACTTC

D: .
size: .
J: TRBJ2-7
length: 13
V: TRBV18
CDR3: CASSPNRGGEQYF
DNA: TGTGCCAGCTCACCCAATCGGGGTGGGGAGCAGTACTTC

D: .
size: .
J: TRBJ1-5
length: 14
V: TRBV18
CDR3: CASSLGPYNQPQHF
DNA: TGTGCCAGCTCACTGGGTCCGTACAATCAGCCCCAGCATTTT

D: .
size: few
J: TRBJ1-1
length: 13
V: TRBV6-5
CDR3: CASRVKMNTEAFF
DNA: TGTGCCAGCAGGGTTAAGATGAACACTGAAGCTTTCTTT

D: TRBD2
size: .
J: TRBJ2-7
length: 18
V: TRBV7-8
CDR3: CASSPSGLAGGNNYEQYF
DNA: TGTGCCAGCAGCCCGTCGGGACTAGCGGGAGGGAACAACTACGAGCAGTACTTC

D: TRBD2
size: once
J: TRBJ2-1
length: 13
V: TRBV5-1
CDR3: CASRLGLGNEQFF
DNA: TGCGCCAGCAGGCTAGGACTAGGAAATGAGCAGTTCTTC

D: .
size: .
J: TRBJ1-1
length: 16
V: TRBV4-3
CDR3: CASSQDGGGRGTEAFF
DNA: TGCGCCAGCAGCCAAGATGGTGGGGGGAGGGGCACTGAAGCTTTCTTT

D: .
size: .
J: TRBJ1-1
length: 14
V: TRBV6-5
CDR3: CASSYGDTNTEAFF
DNA: TGTGCCAGCAGTTACGGGGACACGAACACTGAAGCTTTCTTT

D: .
size: once
J: TRBJ1-3
length: 13
V: TRBV7-3
CDR3: CASSSGAGNTIYF
DNA: TGTGCCAGCAGTTCAGGGGCTGGAAACACCATATATTTT

D: .
size: .
J: TRBJ2-7
length: 13
V: TRBV9
CDR3: CASSVGADYEQYF
DNA: TGTGCCAGCAGCGTAGGGGCAGACTACGAGCAGTACTTC

D: .
size: .
J: TRBJ2-3
length: 16
V: TRBV7-3
CDR3: CASSLTFSGAADTQYF
DNA: TGTGCCAGCAGCTTAACGTTCTCGGGGGCGGCAGATACGCAGTATTTT

D: .
size: .
J: TRBJ1-1
length: 14
V: TRBV27
CDR3: CASSRTGGRAEAFF
DNA: TGTGCCAGCAGTAGGACGGGCGGGAGAGCGGAAGCTTTCTTT

D: .
size: .
J: TRBJ2-2
length: 11
V: TRBV10-3
CDR3: CAIGANGELFF
DNA: TGTGCCATCGGAGCCAACGGGGAGCTGTTTTTT

D: TRBD2
size: .
J: TRBJ2-5
length: 15
V: TRBV6-6
CDR3: CASAGSGGWEETQYF
DNA: TGTGCCAGCGCTGGGAGCGGGGGATGGGAAGAGACCCAGTACTTC

D: TRBD1
size: .
J: TRBJ1-4
length: 13
V: TRBV30
CDR3: CAQGGDPNEKLFF
DNA: TGTGCCCAGGGGGGGGACCCTAATGAAAAACTGTTTTTT

D: .
size: .
J: TRBJ1-5
length: 15
V: TRBV7-9
CDR3: CASSLAGRGLAAQHF
DNA: TGTGCCAGCAGCTTAGCTGGCAGAGGGTTGGCGGCCCAGCATTTT

D: TRBD2
size: .
J: TRBJ2-1
length: 13
V: TRBV5-6
CDR3: CASVLGRDNEQFF
DNA: TGTGCCAGCGTCCTAGGGAGGGACAATGAGCAGTTCTTC

D: .
size: .
J: TRBJ2-7
length: 13
V: TRBV5-4
CDR3: CASSPQGRGEQYF
DNA: TGTGCCAGCAGCCCTCAAGGCCGAGGCGAGCAGTACTTC

D: .
size: .
J: TRBJ2-4
length: 16
V: TRBV14
CDR3: CASSPRHGVAKNIQYF
DNA: TGTGCCAGCAGCCCCCGCCATGGGGTAGCCAAAAACATTCAGTACTTC

D: .
size: .
J: TRBJ1-2
length: 13
V: TRBV28
CDR3: CASSATTNYGYTF
DNA: TGTGCCAGCAGTGCGACAACTAACTATGGCTACACCTTC

D: TRBD2
size: .
J: TRBJ2-1
length: 15
V: TRBV2
CDR3: CASSEVSGAYNEQFF
DNA: TGTGCCAGCAGTGAAGTTAGCGGGGCTTACAATGAGCAGTTCTTC

D: .
size: .
J: TRBJ2-7
length: 14
V: TRBV29-1
CDR3: CSVEVGRLGYEQYF
DNA: TGCAGCGTTGAAGTCGGCCGCTTGGGCTACGAGCAGTACTTC

D: .
size: .
J: TRBJ2-3
length: 12
V: TRBV24-1
CDR3: CATSEVSDTQYF
DNA: TGTGCCACCAGTGAGGTATCCGATACGCAGTATTTT

D: TRBD1
size: few
J: TRBJ1-2
length: 13
V: TRBV5-6
CDR3: CASSKGQLYGYTF
DNA: TGTGCCAGCAGCAAGGGACAGCTATATGGCTACACCTTC

D: .
size: .
J: TRBJ1-2
length: 14
V: TRBV7-3
CDR3: CASSPSAGKDGYTF
DNA: TGTGCCAGCAGCCCCAGCGCAGGGAAGGATGGCTACACCTTC

D: .
size: .
J: TRBJ2-3
length: 15
V: TRBV6-2/TRBV6-3
CDR3: CASSFGTASTDTQYF
DNA: TGTGCCAGCAGTTTCGGGACGGCCAGCACAGATACGCAGTATTTT

D: .
size: .
J: TRBJ2-6
length: 14
V: TRBV6-4
CDR3: CASSLISGANVLTF
DNA: TGTGCCAGCAGCTTGATTTCTGGGGCCAACGTCCTGACTTTC

D: .
size: .
J: TRBJ2-5
length: 15
V: TRBV4-3
CDR3: CASSQGGRGAGTQYF
DNA: TGCGCCAGCAGCCAAGGGGGGAGAGGGGCCGGGACCCAGTACTTC

D: .
size: .
J: TRBJ1-3
length: 18
V: TRBV19
CDR3: CASSIAARGGRSGNTIYF
DNA: TGTGCCAGTAGTATAGCGGCCCGGGGAGGAAGATCTGGAAACACCATATATTTT

D: .
size: .
J: TRBJ2-1
length: 13
V: TRBV4-1
CDR3: CASSQGGANEQFF
DNA: TGCGCCAGCAGCCAAGGGGGCGCCAATGAGCAGTTCTTC

D: .
size: .
J: TRBJ2-5
length: 10
V: TRBV27
CDR3: CATGGNPQYF
DNA: TGTGCCACCGGGGGTAATCCCCAGTACTTC

D: TRBD2
size: .
J: TRBJ2-2
length: 16
V: TRBV4-3
CDR3: CASSQLAGGPGGELFF
DNA: TGCGCCAGCAGCCAACTAGCGGGAGGGCCCGGCGGGGAGCTGTTTTTT

D: TRBD1
size: .
J: TRBJ2-7
length: 14
V: TRBV5-1
CDR3: CASSLGQGSYEQYF
DNA: TGCGCCAGCAGCTTGGGACAGGGATCCTACGAGCAGTACTTC

D: .
size: .
J: TRBJ2-7
length: 11
V: TRBV19
CDR3: CASTKGHEQYF
DNA: TGTGCCTCTACGAAGGGCCACGAGCAGTACTTC

D: .
size: .
J: TRBJ1-2
length: 11
V: TRBV5-4
CDR3: CASSLKDRRTF
DNA: TGTGCCAGCAGCTTGAAGGATCGCCGCACCTTC

D: .
size: .
J: TRBJ2-1
length: 13
V: TRBV19
CDR3: CASSTWTDNEQFF
DNA: TGTGCCAGTAGTACCTGGACTGACAATGAGCAGTTCTTC

D: .
size: .
J: TRBJ2-2
length: 11
V: TRBV3-1/TRBV3-2
CDR3: CRERDTGELFF
DNA: TGCAGGGAGCGGGACACCGGGGAGCTGTTTTTT

D: .
size: .
J: TRBJ2-7
length: 14
V: TRBV10-3
CDR3: CAISESRKSYEQYF
DNA: TGTGCCATCAGTGAGTCGAGGAAGTCCTACGAGCAGTACTTC

D: TRBD1
size: .
J: TRBJ1-1
length: 15
V: TRBV5-4
CDR3: CASTRRETGHTEAFF
DNA: TGTGCCAGCACCCGGAGGGAGACAGGGCACACTGAAGCTTTCTTT

D: TRBD2
size: .
J: TRBJ2-1
length: 18
V: TRBV4-3
CDR3: CASSHKFASGSSYNEQFF
DNA: TGCGCCAGCAGCCACAAGTTTGCTAGCGGGAGCTCCTACAATGAGCAGTTCTTC

D: TRBD2
size: .
J: TRBJ2-2
length: 17
V: TRBV3-1/TRBV3-2
CDR3: CASNLLTSGRYTGELFF
DNA: TGTGCCAGCAACTTACTGACTAGCGGGAGGTACACCGGGGAGCTGTTTTTT

D: .
size: .
J: TRBJ2-5
length: 14
V: TRBV9
CDR3: CASSVAAEFGTQYF
DNA: TGTGCCAGCAGCGTAGCGGCCGAATTTGGGACCCAGTACTTC